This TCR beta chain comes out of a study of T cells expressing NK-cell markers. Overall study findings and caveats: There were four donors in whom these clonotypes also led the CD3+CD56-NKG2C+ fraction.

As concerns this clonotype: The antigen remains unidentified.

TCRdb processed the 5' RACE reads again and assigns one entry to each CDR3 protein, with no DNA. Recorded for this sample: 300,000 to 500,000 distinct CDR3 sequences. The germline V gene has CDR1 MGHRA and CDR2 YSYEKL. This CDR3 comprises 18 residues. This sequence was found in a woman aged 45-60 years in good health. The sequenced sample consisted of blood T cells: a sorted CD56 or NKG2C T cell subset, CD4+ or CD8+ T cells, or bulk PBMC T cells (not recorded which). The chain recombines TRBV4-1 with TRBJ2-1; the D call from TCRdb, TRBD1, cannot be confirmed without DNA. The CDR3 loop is CASSQEGPGTTIGREQFF.